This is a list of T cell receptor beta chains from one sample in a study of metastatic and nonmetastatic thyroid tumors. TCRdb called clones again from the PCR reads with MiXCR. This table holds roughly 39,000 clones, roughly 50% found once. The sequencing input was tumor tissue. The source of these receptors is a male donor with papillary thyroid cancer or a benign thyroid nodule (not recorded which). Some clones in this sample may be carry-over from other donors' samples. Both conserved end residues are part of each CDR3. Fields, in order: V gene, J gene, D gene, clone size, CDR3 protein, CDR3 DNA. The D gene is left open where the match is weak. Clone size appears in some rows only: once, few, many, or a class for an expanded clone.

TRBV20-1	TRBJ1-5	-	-	CSAPPPGQLNQPQHF	TGCAGTGCCCCCCCCCCAGGACAGCTCAATCAGCCCCAGCATTTT
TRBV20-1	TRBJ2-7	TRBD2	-	CSAQRTSVDEQYF	TGCAGTGCCCAGAGGACTAGCGTTGACGAGCAGTACTTC
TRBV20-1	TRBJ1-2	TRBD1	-	CSAREGEGAAGYTF	TGCAGTGCTAGAGAAGGGGAGGGGGCGGCCGGCTACACCTTC
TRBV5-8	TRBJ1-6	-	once	CASSLGTVGSPLHF	TGTGCCAGCAGCTTGGGGACAGTCGGGTCACCCCTCCACTTT
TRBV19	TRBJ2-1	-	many	CASSNGYNEQFF	TGTGCCAGTAGTAACGGCTACAATGAGCAGTTCTTC
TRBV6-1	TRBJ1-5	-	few	CASSLKGYSNQPQHF	TGTGCCAGCAGTCTAAAGGGGTATAGCAATCAGCCCCAGCATTTT
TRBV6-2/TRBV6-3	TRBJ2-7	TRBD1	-	CASSYQIDRGVYEQYF	TGTGCCAGCAGTTACCAAATCGACAGGGGAGTCTACGAGCAGTACTTC
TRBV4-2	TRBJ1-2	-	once	CASSQDYRVGGGYTF	TGTGCCAGCAGCCAAGATTACAGGGTTGGGGGTGGCTACACCTTC
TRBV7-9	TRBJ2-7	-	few	CASSHPGHQYF	TGTGCCAGCAGCCACCCGGGACACCAGTACTTC
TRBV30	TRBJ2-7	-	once	CAWSNSFYEQYF	TGTGCCTGGTCTAATAGCTTTTACGAGCAGTACTTC
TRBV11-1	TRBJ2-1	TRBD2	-	CASSLLVSGGYNEQFF	TGTGCCAGCAGCTTGCTCGTCAGCGGGGGGTACAATGAGCAGTTCTTC
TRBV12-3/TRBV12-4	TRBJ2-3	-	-	CASSFRPDTQYF	TGTGCCAGCAGTTTTCGCCCAGATACGCAGTATTTT
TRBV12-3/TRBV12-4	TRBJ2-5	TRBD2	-	CASKFTTSNQETQYF	TGTGCCAGCAAATTCACGACTAGCAACCAAGAGACCCAGTACTTC
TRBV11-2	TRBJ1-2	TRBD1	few	CASSSSGTEGNYGYTF	TGTGCCAGCAGCTCCTCCGGGACAGAGGGGAACTATGGCTACACCTTC
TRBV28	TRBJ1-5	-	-	CASSLPNQPQHF	TGTGCCAGCAGTTTACCCAATCAGCCCCAGCATTTT
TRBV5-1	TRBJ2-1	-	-	CASSLGPPPSYNEQFF	TGCGCCAGCAGCTTGGGTCCCCCCCCCTCCTACAATGAGCAGTTCTTC
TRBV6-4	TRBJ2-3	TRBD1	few	CASSDSGTGDTDTQYF	TGTGCCAGCAGTGACTCGGGGACAGGAGACACAGATACGCAGTATTTT
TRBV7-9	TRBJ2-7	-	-	CASSFGDIEQYF	TGTGCCAGCAGCTTCGGAGACATCGAGCAGTACTTC
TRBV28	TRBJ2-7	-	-	CASAVYSYEQYF	TGTGCCAGCGCGGTCTACTCCTACGAGCAGTACTTC
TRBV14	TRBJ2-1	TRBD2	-	CASSQGASGRARAIEQFF	TGTGCCAGCAGCCAAGGGGCTAGCGGGAGGGCCCGAGCGATCGAGCAGTTCTTC
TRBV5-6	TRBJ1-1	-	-	CTSSLVGGYTEAFF	TGTACCAGCAGCTTGGTGGGGGGTTACACTGAAGCTTTCTTT
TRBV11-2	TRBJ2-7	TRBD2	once	CASSPRLAGGLNEQYF	TGTGCCAGCAGCCCCCGACTAGCGGGAGGGCTGAACGAGCAGTACTTC
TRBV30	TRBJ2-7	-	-	CATGENSYEQYF	TGTGCCACGGGGGAAAACTCCTACGAGCAGTACTTC
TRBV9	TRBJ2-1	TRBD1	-	CASSRFSGQGLNEQFF	TGTGCCAGCAGCCGATTTTCTGGACAGGGGCTAAATGAGCAGTTCTTC
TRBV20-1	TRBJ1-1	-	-	CSAGQSMNTEAFF	TGCAGTGCCGGACAGTCCATGAACACTGAAGCTTTCTTT
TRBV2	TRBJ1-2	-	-	CASSGDGKYGYTF	TGTGCCAGCAGCGGGGACGGGAAGTATGGCTACACCTTC
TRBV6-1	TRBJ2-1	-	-	CASSSSGEQFF	TGTGCCAGCAGTTCAAGCGGGGAGCAGTTCTTC
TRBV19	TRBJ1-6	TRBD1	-	CASSILGPAGGNSPLHF	TGTGCCAGTAGTATACTGGGCCCGGCAGGGGGTAATTCACCCCTCCACTTT
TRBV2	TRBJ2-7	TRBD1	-	CASSEQGQPSSYEQYF	TGTGCCAGCAGTGAACAGGGACAGCCGAGCTCCTACGAGCAGTACTTC
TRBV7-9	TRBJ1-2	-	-	CASSPASTAYGYTF	TGTGCCAGCAGCCCGGCGTCGACAGCCTATGGCTACACCTTC
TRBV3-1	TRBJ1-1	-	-	CASSQDILNTEAFF	TGTGCCAGCAGCCAAGATATCCTGAACACTGAAGCTTTCTTT
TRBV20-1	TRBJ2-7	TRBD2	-	CSARGTSGTNEQYF	TGCAGTGCTAGGGGGACTAGCGGGACGAACGAGCAGTACTTC
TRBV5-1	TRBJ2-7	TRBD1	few	CASSSEDRGGSEQYF	TGCGCCAGCAGCTCGGAGGACAGGGGGGGGTCCGAGCAGTACTTC
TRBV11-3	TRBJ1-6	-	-	CASSLGQADNSPLHF	TGTGCCAGCAGCTTAGGACAGGCGGATAATTCACCCCTCCACTTT
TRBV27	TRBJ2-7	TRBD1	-	CASRTGSEQYF	TGTGCCAGCAGGACAGGGTCCGAGCAGTACTTC
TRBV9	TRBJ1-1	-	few	CASSVGPMNPNTEAFF	TGTGCCAGCAGCGTAGGACCTATGAATCCAAACACTGAAGCTTTCTTT
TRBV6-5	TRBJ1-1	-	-	CASRLYTEAFF	TGTGCCAGCAGGTTATACACTGAAGCTTTCTTT
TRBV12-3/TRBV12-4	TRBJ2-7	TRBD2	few	CASSTGLPNSYEQYF	TGTGCCAGCAGCACGGGACTACCGAACTCCTACGAGCAGTACTTC
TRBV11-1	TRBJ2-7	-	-	CASSLGWVYEQYF	TGTGCCAGCAGCCTCGGCTGGGTCTACGAGCAGTACTTC
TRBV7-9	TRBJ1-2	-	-	CASSPPGDYGYTF	TGTGCCAGCAGCCCACCGGGGGACTATGGCTACACCTTC
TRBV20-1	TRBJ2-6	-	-	CSAHIGGYGANVLTF	TGCAGTGCCCACATCGGGGGCTATGGGGCCAACGTCCTGACTTTC
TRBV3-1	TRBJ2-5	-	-	CASSQGSHQETQYF	TGTGCCAGCAGCCAAGGAAGCCACCAAGAGACCCAGTACTTC
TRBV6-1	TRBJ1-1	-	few	CASSEGDGGEAFF	TGTGCCAGCAGTGAAGGGGATGGAGGTGAAGCTTTCTTT
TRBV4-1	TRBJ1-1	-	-	CASRDPQGSEAFF	TGCGCCAGCAGAGACCCGCAAGGATCTGAAGCTTTCTTT
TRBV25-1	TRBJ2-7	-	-	CASSEGRGSSYEQYF	TGTGCCAGCAGTGAAGGCAGGGGCAGCTCCTACGAGCAGTACTTC
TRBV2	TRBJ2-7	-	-	CASSPRPRETYEQYF	TGTGCCAGCAGTCCTCGGCCAAGGGAGACGTACGAGCAGTACTTC
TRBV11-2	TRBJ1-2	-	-	CASSLGGSYGYTF	TGTGCCAGCAGCTTAGGGGGCAGCTATGGCTACACCTTC
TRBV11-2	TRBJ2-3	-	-	CASSLSGTPTDTQYF	TGTGCCAGCAGCTTGTCCGGGACTCCCACAGATACGCAGTATTTT
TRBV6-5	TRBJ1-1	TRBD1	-	CASSYSTGISWNTEAFF	TGTGCCAGCAGCTACTCGACAGGGATCAGTTGGAACACTGAAGCTTTCTTT
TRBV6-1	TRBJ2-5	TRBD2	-	CASSETSGGGETQYF	TGTGCCAGCAGTGAAACTAGCGGGGGGGGTGAGACCCAGTACTTC
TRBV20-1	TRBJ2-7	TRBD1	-	CSARDLGQASYEQYF	TGCAGTGCTAGAGATCTCGGACAGGCCTCCTACGAGCAGTACTTC
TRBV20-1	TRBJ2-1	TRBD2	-	CSARGLAGSHNKQFF	TGCAGTGCTAGGGGACTAGCGGGGTCCCACAATAAGCAGTTCTTC
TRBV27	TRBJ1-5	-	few	CASSPLFGREVDNQPQHF	TGTGCCAGCAGTCCCCTTTTCGGCAGGGAAGTCGACAATCAGCCCCAGCATTTT
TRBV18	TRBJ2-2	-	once	CASSPLTGELFF	TGTGCCAGCTCACCATTGACCGGGGAGCTGTTTTTT
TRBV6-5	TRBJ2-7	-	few	CASRLLGSGSYEQYF	TGTGCCAGCAGATTACTCGGGAGTGGGTCCTACGAGCAGTACTTC
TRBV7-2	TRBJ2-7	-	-	CASSPGGVPYEQYF	TGTGCCAGCAGCCCCGGAGGGGTCCCCTACGAGCAGTACTTC
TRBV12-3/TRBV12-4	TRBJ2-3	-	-	CASRTGGRTDTQYF	TGTGCCAGCAGAACGGGCGGACGAACAGATACGCAGTATTTT
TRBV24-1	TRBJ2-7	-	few	CATSDSKRTGEQYF	TGTGCCACCAGTGATTCCAAAAGGACGGGGGAGCAGTACTTC